The T cell receptor (beta chain) described here comes from a study of T cells in Graves' hyperthyroidism and ophthalmopathy. General study results and limits: Model output signaled ophthalmopathy a median around 6.9 months ahead of onset.

Amplification targeted TCR beta CDR3 regions from RNA transcripts. With the HTBI primer set, the TCR CDR3 went through a first round of RT-PCR. MiXCR was run by TCRdb on the multiplex PCR reads, yielding one entry per CDR3 protein. The sample shows about 690,000 distinct CDR3 sequences, about 18% of them seen only once. Graves' hyperthyroidism was deemed stable absent ophthalmopathy progression within 18 months. The germline V gene has CDR1 MNHNS and CDR2 SASEGT. The CDR3 is made up of 17 amino acids. V lost 5 bases, J lost 2 bases, and 12 bases stayed unmatched. Comments on this clonotype: Its antigen is still unknown.

The sequenced sample was blood. This sequence joins TRBV6-1 and TRBJ2-7; TRBD2 matches at 10 bases. The origin of this receptor is a man aged 50 or older with Graves' hyperthyroidism. The DNA for the CDR3 is TGTGCCAGCAGTTCCGTCATAGCGGGGGGCCCGACCTACGAGCAGTACTTC. This codes for CASSSVIAGGPTYEQYF.